The 32 T cell receptor beta chains below all came from one sample that was sequenced in a study of blood T cells in healthy people across ages. Alongside a J-beta primer mix, a sample-barcoded 5' primer served in a second PCR lasting about 7 to 12 cycles. TCRdb re-derived calls from the 5' RACE reads in MiXCR, one entry per CDR3 protein. The sample holds about 900,000 distinct CDR3 sequences, roughly 50% seen once. Sequenced: blood. These receptors originate from a man aged 25 to 40 in good health.

The chain carries TRBV20-1 and TRBJ2-5; 14 bases are a match to TRBD2. The CDR3 extends over 18 amino acids. V lost 1 base, J lost 5 bases, and 12 bases stayed unmatched. Germline loops: CDR1 DFQATT, CDR2 SNEGSKA (reference sequence). CDR3 sequence reads: CSARGRLAGGSVLETQYF. As DNA, the CDR3 is TGCAGTGCTAGAGGCCGACTAGCGGGGGGGTCCGTTTTGGAGACCCAGTACTTC.

V is TRBV9 and J is TRBJ1-1; maybe TRBD1 (6 bases). V dropped 4 bases and J dropped 1 base, with 8 bases sitting between them. The CDR3 sequence is 13 residues long. Germline CDR1 and CDR2: SGDLS and YYNGEE. CDR3 residues: CASSTTGNTEAFF. The CDR3 DNA sequence: TGTGCCAGCAGCACGACAGGGAACACTGAAGCTTTCTTT.

The rearrangement joins TRBV6-2 or TRBV6-3 to TRBJ2-7, with D unresolved. Per the germline V gene, CDR1 is MNHEY and CDR2 is SVGEGT. The V gene lost 8 bases and the J gene lost 3 bases, with 17 bases spanning the gap. This CDR3 has 14 amino acids. The CDR3 bases are TGTGCCAGCCGATGGTCCCGCTCCCTCTACGAGCAGTACTTC. Translating gives CASRWSRSLYEQYF.

In this sample, this clonotype turned up a few times. This chain links TRBV28 with TRBJ1-2, with D unclear. The length of the CDR3 is 15 residues. The V gene lost 3 bases and the J gene lost 8 bases, with 19 bases spanning the gap. Germline-derived CDR1 and CDR2 are MDHEN and SYDVKM. For the CDR3, the DNA is TGTGCCAGCAGTTTTGCCACTCTACACCATAGCGGCTACACCTTC. As protein: CASSFATLHHSGYTF.

A few counts support this clonotype. The V gene is TRBV2, the J gene TRBJ2-7; D possibly corresponds to TRBD1 (5 bases). Trimming stripped 2 bases from V and 2 bases from J, with 10 bases between. The CDR3 is made up of 14 amino acids. The germline V gene has CDR1 SNHLY and CDR2 FYNNEI. DNA for the CDR3: TGTGCCAGCAGTGAAATTTCACAGGCCTACGAGCAGTACTTC. Protein: CASSEISQAYEQYF.

This clonotype was counted only a few times. The chain joins TRBV10-3 to TRBJ1-2; D is possibly TRBD1 (6 bases). Germline V gene data show CDR1 as ENHRY and CDR2 as SYGVKD. V was cut by 7 bases and J by 10 bases, with 13 bases left in between. This CDR3 is built from 11 residues. The CDR3: CAITTGGPYTF. The CDR3 DNA reads as TGTGCCATCACCACCGGGGGGCCCTACACCTTC.

V gene TRBV9 combines with J gene TRBJ1-1; D is possibly TRBD1 (5 bases). V lost 0 bases to trimming and J lost 7 bases, with 13 bases between them. The CDR3 runs 14 residues. CDR1 and CDR2 from the germline V gene are SGDLS and YYNGEE. CDR3 protein: CASSVGRDWGEAFF. The CDR3 DNA follows: TGTGCCAGCAGCGTAGGCAGGGACTGGGGTGAAGCTTTCTTT.

The chain combines TRBV29-1 with TRBJ1-2; 7 bases align to TRBD1. The CDR3 is made up of 12 amino acids. Germline CDR1 and CDR2: SQVTM and ANQGSEA. The CDR3 protein is CSALRDSYGYTF. The CDR3 nucleotides read TGCAGTGCCCTCCGGGACAGCTATGGCTACACCTTC.

The chain combines TRBV29-1 with TRBJ2-3, with D unclear. Trimming removed 1 base at V and 6 bases at J, with 14 bases between. CDR3 length equals 14 residues. Germline V lookup: CDR1 SQVTM, CDR2 ANQGSEA. The CDR3 DNA sequence: TGCAGCGTTGAAGGTCTGGGCCTCCGGGATACGCAGTATTTT. Translation: CSVEGLGLRDTQYF.

This clonotype was picked up a small number of times. V usage is TRBV18 and J usage is TRBJ2-1, with TRBD1 identical over 7 bases. The CDR3 totals 14 residues. Trimming took 1 base from V and 5 from J; bases not matched to a gene: 2. CDR1 is KGHSH and CDR2 is LQKENI in the germline V gene. Here the CDR3 DNA reads TGTGCCAGCTCACCACGGGGACAGAACAATGAGCAGTTCTTC. This sequence encodes CASSPRGQNNEQFF.

The chain joins TRBV6-1 to TRBJ2-3, with D maybe TRBD1 (6 bases). Per germline, CDR1 MNHNS and CDR2 SASEGT. There are 16 residues in the CDR3. Deletions cut 5 bases from V and 2 bases from J, with 17 bases between. The CDR3 coding sequence is TGTGCCAGCAGTAGAATAAGCAGGGGACACACAGATACGCAGTATTTT. Translation: CASSRISRGHTDTQYF.

This clonotype came up a few times. V is TRBV27 and J is TRBJ1-1; perhaps TRBD1 as D (5 bases). CDR3 length: 13 amino acids. Between the trimmed V and J ends, which lost 7 bases and 3 bases, there was a span of 12 bases. The germline CDR1 and CDR2 sequences are MNHEY and SMNVEV (reference sequence). This CDR3 is CASIDGADTEAFF. DNA of the CDR3: TGTGCCAGCATTGACGGGGCCGACACTGAAGCTTTCTTT.

The table lists this clonotype with a few counts. This chain connects TRBV7-2 to TRBJ1-6; no clear D. V was trimmed by 5 bases and J by 7 bases, leaving 9 bases between them. Germline-derived CDR1 and CDR2 are SGHTA and FQGNSA. The CDR3 spans 13 residues. The CDR3 here is CASSPSPNSPLHF. CDR3 DNA: TGTGCCAGCAGCCCTTCGCCCAATTCACCCCTCCACTTT.

The chain recombines TRBV11-2 with TRBJ2-1; unclear D gene. This CDR3 is built from 10 residues. Deletions cut 0 bases from V and 15 bases from J, with 6 bases between. The germline CDR1 and CDR2 sequences are SGHAT and FQNNGV. The CDR3 nucleotides are TGTGCCAGCAGCTTAGATAAGGGGTTCTTC. Protein product: CASSLDKGFF.

This rearrangement joins TRBV6-5 to TRBJ2-3, with D possibly being TRBD2 (5 bases). This CDR3 has 15 residues. Germline lookup yields CDR1 MNHEY and CDR2 SVGAGI. Trimming took 2 bases from V and 2 from J, leaving 11 bases between them. The CDR3 here is CASSYALGYTDTQYF. CDR3 nucleotides: TGTGCCAGCAGTTACGCACTAGGATACACAGATACGCAGTATTTT.

This chain links TRBV12-3 or TRBV12-4 with TRBJ2-6; the D is unclear. The ends were cut back, 4 bases at V and 0 bases at J, with 10 bases in the middle. This CDR3 comprises 16 residues. The CDR3: CASSSVVASGANVLTF. CDR3 DNA sequence: TGTGCCAGCAGTTCGGTGGTTGCCTCTGGGGCCAACGTCCTGACTTTC.

The J gene is TRBJ2-4, the V gene TRBV12-3 or TRBV12-4; no firm D call. V was trimmed by 4 bases and J by 13 bases, leaving 17 bases between them. CDR3 length equals 13 residues. The CDR3 bases are TGTGCCAGCAGTTCAGGTTCCTCCTACGTGCAGTACTTC. Its translation: CASSSGSSYVQYF.

This clonotype was counted only a few times. The chain's CDR3 is CSVVSGLVMTDTQYF. CDR3 in DNA: TGCAGCGTTGTTTCGGGGTTAGTTATGACAGATACGCAGTATTTT. The rearrangement uses TRBV29-1 and TRBJ2-3, with a tentative D call TRBD2 (5 bases). This CDR3 has 15 residues. V lost 4 bases and J 3 bases, leaving 17 bases between the germline ends. Germline V CDR1 and CDR2: SQVTM, ANQGSEA.

This clonotype was found a few times. The CDR3 sequence is CASSYPHEQGDYGYTF. CDR3 coding DNA: TGTGCCAGCAGCTACCCTCATGAACAGGGAGACTATGGCTACACCTTC. The gene calls are TRBV5-6 and TRBJ1-2; a possible D gene is TRBD1 (6 bases). The V and J ends lost 3 bases and 3 bases respectively, with 18 bases between them. This CDR3 has 16 residues. Germline V CDR1 and CDR2: SGHDT, YYEEEE.

V is TRBV6-6 and J is TRBJ2-3; 10 bases match TRBD1. With V trimmed by 2 bases and J by 3 bases, 5 bases remained unmatched. Per the germline V gene, CDR1 is MNHNY and CDR2 is SVGAGI (reference sequence). This CDR3 has 16 amino acids. The CDR3 nucleotides are TGTGCCAGCAGTTACCTGACAGGGGGCATGACAGATACGCAGTATTTT. This sequence encodes CASSYLTGGMTDTQYF.

The J gene is TRBJ2-5, the V gene TRBV20-1; a weak D match, TRBD2 (6 bases). The closer fit of TRBJ2-7 to the DNA end suggests the J call may be wrong. Germline V gives CDR1 DFQATT, CDR2 SNEGSKA (reference sequence). The CDR3 is 12 amino acids. CDR3 sequence: CSVSGLGYEQYF. For the CDR3, the DNA is TGCAGTGTTAGCGGTCTGGGTTACGAGCAGTACTTC.

The CDR3 here is CASSLGAAGESYEQYF. The CDR3 DNA follows: TGTGCCAGCAGCTTAGGCGCCGCGGGGGAGTCCTACGAGCAGTACTTC. This chain links TRBV7-2 with TRBJ2-7; TRBD2 agrees at 7 bases. From germline, CDR1 is SGHTA and CDR2 FQGNSA. V lost 1 base to trimming and J lost 1 base; unmatched junction nucleotides: 7. CDR3 length: 16 amino acids.

In this sample, this clonotype turned up a few times. J is TRBJ2-1 and V is TRBV4-3; D is possibly TRBD1 (6 bases). The CDR3 runs 15 residues. The V and J ends lost 1 base and 4 bases respectively, with 11 bases between them. Germline-derived CDR1 and CDR2 are LGHNA and YSLEER. CDR3 sequence reads: CASSQAKGTYNEQFF. As DNA, the CDR3 is TGCGCCAGCAGCCAAGCTAAGGGGACATACAATGAGCAGTTCTTC.

The chain is built from TRBV5-1 and TRBJ2-1; TRBD2 might be the D (6 bases). The CDR3 runs to 15 residues. Looked up from germline, CDR1 is SGHRS and CDR2 is YFSETQ. Trimming removed 2 bases from V and 8 bases from J, with 17 bases in between. DNA of the CDR3: TGCGCCAGCAGCTTATACCCAAACGGGGGTGATGAGCAGTTCTTC. Its translation: CASSLYPNGGDEQFF.

This chain links TRBV6-1 with TRBJ1-3, with a tentative D call TRBD1 (6 bases). CDR3 length: 18 amino acids. Per germline, CDR1 MNHNS and CDR2 SASEGT. V lost 6 bases and J 0 bases, leaving 21 bases between the germline ends. In nucleotides, the CDR3 is TGTGCCAGCAGGCCCTTAGGGGGGAAACTAAGCTCTGGAAACACCATATATTTT. Translation gives CASRPLGGKLSSGNTIYF.

CDR3 coding DNA: TGCAGCGGAACTAACTATAACAATGAGCAGTTCTTC. Translated: CSGTNYNNEQFF. V is TRBV29-1 and J is TRBJ2-1; unclear D gene. The CDR3 has 12 amino acids. Trimming left V 7 bases short and J 5 bases short, with 12 bases between. The germline V gene has CDR1 SQVTM and CDR2 ANQGSEA.

This clonotype was recorded many times. The chain couples TRBV20-1 to TRBJ1-6, with D uncertain. Germline-derived CDR1 and CDR2 are DFQATT and SNEGSKA (reference sequence). This CDR3 is built from 13 residues. With 0 bases removed from V and 6 bases from J, the gap between germline ends came to 6 bases. As DNA, the CDR3 is TGCAGTGCTAGAGACGAACTTAATTCACCCCTCCACTTT. It encodes CSARDELNSPLHF.

There are a few counts of this clonotype. The V call is TRBV10-3, the J call TRBJ2-3; 10 bases match TRBD2. Germline CDR1 reads ENHRY; CDR2 reads SYGVKD. With 10 bases clipped from V and 2 bases from J, the junction kept 6 bases outside the gene matches. The CDR3 has 14 amino acids. The CDR3 here is CATLAGGNTDTQYF. The DNA of the CDR3 is TGTGCCACCTTAGCGGGGGGAAACACAGATACGCAGTATTTT.

This clonotype was seen only a few times. The chain recombines TRBV27 with TRBJ2-1; D is unresolved. Looked up from germline, CDR1 is MNHEY and CDR2 is SMNVEV (reference sequence). The V end was cut by 6 bases, the J end by 5 bases, with 5 bases between. The CDR3 consists of 11 residues. The CDR3 coding sequence is TGTGCCAGCAGGAAGAACAATGAGCAGTTCTTC. It translates to CASRKNNEQFF.

As concerns this clonotype: Germline is not matched at one junction end, which may reflect a read error. The chain combines TRBV7-9 with TRBJ2-7; the D gene is possibly TRBD1 (6 bases). The CDR3 covers 12 residues. Germline CDR1 and CDR2: SEHNR and FQNEAQ (reference sequence). CDR3 region: CTSSRDISEQYF. The CDR3 nucleotides are TGTACCAGCAGCCGGGACATTTCCGAGCAGTACTTC.

Only a few counts were recorded for this clonotype. The chain employs TRBV20-1 and TRBJ2-1; 13 bases match TRBD2. The germline CDR1 and CDR2 sequences are DFQATT and SNEGSKA (reference sequence). The CDR3 is made up of 19 amino acids. V shed 5 bases and J 6 bases; nucleotides not matched to a gene: 19. This CDR3 reads CSAGGAGTSGMTWTNEQFF. The CDR3 bases are TGCAGTGCTGGCGGAGCCGGGACTAGCGGGATGACCTGGACCAATGAGCAGTTCTTC.

This clonotype has only a few counts. Here the CDR3 reads CASTPLAGVQETQYF. Written as DNA, the CDR3 is TGTGCCAGCACTCCACTAGCGGGGGTACAAGAGACCCAGTACTTC. V and J are TRBV5-6 and TRBJ2-5, with TRBD2 matching 11 bases. With 6 bases clipped from V and 2 bases from J, the junction kept 6 bases outside the gene matches. This CDR3 has 15 residues. Germline V gene lookup returns CDR1 SGHDT and CDR2 YYEEEE.